These T cell receptor beta chains were read from a single sample in a study of blood T cell repertoires in COVID-19. Only in-frame clones appear in the TCRdb table, and some are missing; sequencing was by immunoSEQ multiplex PCR. The table lists roughly 140,000 clones, 80% of them singletons. The sequenced sample consisted of peripheral blood. The receptor source for this set is a woman aged 45-65 years with acute or convalescent COVID-19. The conserved cysteine and the conserved F or W are not part of the CDR3 here.

V	J	CDR3
TRBV7-2	TRBJ2-5	ASSPGLETQY
TRBV28	TRBJ1-2	ASSRDSYGYT
TRBV11-1	TRBJ2-5	ASSSRGFGTQY
TRBV6-5	TRBJ2-1	ASSYYRGGPYNEQF
TRBV19	TRBJ1-1	ASSSVVRAEAF
TRBV6-5	TRBJ1-2	ASSGNRGYT
TRBV6-5	TRBJ1-2	ASSSYFDSYYGYT
TRBV9	TRBJ1-1	ATNHYSPNTEAF
TRBV19	TRBJ2-1	ASSISSGGASEQF
TRBV3-1/TRBV3-2	TRBJ2-6	ASSQVIGANVLT